The 11 T cell receptor beta chains listed next were all sequenced from one sample in a study of T cells expressing NK-cell markers. TCRdb re-called the 5' RACE reads and shows each CDR3 protein once, DNA omitted. Its listing shows approximately 170,000 distinct CDR3 sequences. The sample was blood T cells: a sorted CD56 or NKG2C T cell subset, CD4+ or CD8+ T cells, or bulk PBMC T cells (not recorded which). The receptors here all came from a man aged 18-75 years in good health.

This sequence joins TRBV27 and TRBJ2-4. The CDR3 loop spans 14 amino acids. The V gene's germline CDR1 is MNHEY and CDR2 SMNVEV (reference sequence). This chain's CDR3 is CASSLSIEKDIQYF.

This rearrangement joins TRBV5-4 to TRBJ2-5; the D call from TCRdb, TRBD1, cannot be confirmed without DNA. The CDR3 runs 17 residues. CDR1 is SGHNT and CDR2 is YYREEE in the germline V gene (reference sequence). This chain's CDR3 is CASRPTPGQGFKETQYF.

The chain carries TRBV27 and TRBJ2-1; without DNA, the TCRdb call of TRBD1 cannot be checked. The length of the CDR3 is 15 residues. The V gene's germline CDR1 is MNHEY and CDR2 SMNVEV (reference sequence). CDR3 loop: CASSLGDRAVNEQFF.

The J gene is TRBJ2-1, the V gene TRBV5-6; TCRdb picks TRBD1, but there is no DNA to check that call. The CDR3 totals 16 residues. Germline CDR1 SGHDT, CDR2 YYEEEE. The CDR3 region is CASSLVSGGAHNEQFF.

The J gene is TRBJ1-5, the V gene TRBV28. Per the germline V gene, CDR1 is MDHEN and CDR2 is SYDVKM. CDR3 length: 14 residues. The chain's CDR3 is CASSSHYSNQPQHF.

The chain links TRBV6-1 to TRBJ2-7. Germline V gene sequence: CDR1 MNHNS, CDR2 SASEGT. This CDR3 has 13 residues. CDR3 residues: CASSDYGPYEQYF.

The chain has TRBV11-2 and TRBJ2-3; there is no DNA to check the TCRdb D call of TRBD1. The CDR3 has 16 amino acids. Germline V CDR1 and CDR2: SGHAT, FQNNGV. The CDR3 reads CASSAPQVPSTDTQYF.

The rearrangement links TRBV28 to TRBJ1-2; TCRdb returns TRBD1, unconfirmable since there is no DNA. This CDR3 spans 17 amino acids. Germline V lookup: CDR1 MDHEN, CDR2 SYDVKM. CDR3 protein: CASSLSEAGPQSYGYTF.

This rearrangement joins TRBV12-3 or TRBV12-4 to TRBJ2-3; TCRdb gives TRBD2 as the D gene, but with no DNA this cannot be confirmed. The CDR3 loop spans 16 amino acids. The CDR3 sequence: CASSEGLAGVTDTQYF.

The chain couples TRBV29-1 to TRBJ1-2. The CDR3 is made up of 13 amino acids. CDR1 is SQVTM and CDR2 is ANQGSEA in the germline V gene. CDR3 protein: CSVYPTGAYGYTF.

The V gene is TRBV12-3 or TRBV12-4, the J gene TRBJ2-1; as DNA is missing, the TRBD1 call by TCRdb cannot be tested. The CDR3 is 13 amino acids. The CDR3 sequence: CASSYTGPGEQFF.